This TCR beta chain was documented in a study of response to subunit inactivated influenza vaccine. As concerns this clonotype: What it binds is unknown.

Study-level points and caveats: The authors suggested that every seasonal influenza vaccination recruits few new T cells.

TCRdb re-derived calls from the RT-PCR reads in MiXCR, one entry per CDR3 protein. This sample has hundreds of thousands of distinct CDR3 sequences, with 7.6% found just once. This material consisted of PBMCs from blood, taken roughly 24 months after vaccination. The TCR comes from a man aged 50 to 75 who received an inactivated influenza vaccine.

The CDR3 nucleotides read TGTGCCAGCAGCCATCGACTAGCCGTGGCTACGCAGTATTTT. It yields the protein CASSHRLAVATQYF. The chain uses TRBV3-1 and TRBJ2-3; TRBD2 aligns across 7 bases. The CDR3 loop spans 14 amino acids. Germline CDR1 and CDR2: LGHDT and YNNKEL (reference sequence). Trimming cost V 3 bases and J 8 bases; bases outside gene matches: 8.